The clone carrying this T cell receptor (beta chain) was picked up a small number of times. Sequence at one end of the junction differs from germline and may be a read error. Donor samples were obtained from healthy Caucasian individuals from Russia, aged 6 to 90. This CDR3 has 15 residues. Germline assignment: CDR1 SGHTA and CDR2 FQGNSA. This record comes from a study of blood T cells in healthy people across ages. The authors ran a second PCR of roughly 6 to 11 cycles using a sample-barcoded 5' primer and a J-beta primer mix. Every cDNA was tagged by a template-switch adaptor with 12 random nucleotides. TCRdb analysed the 5' RACE reads with MiXCR anew, one entry per CDR3 protein. The table lists some 920,000 distinct CDR3 sequences, 45% to 60% of them singletons.

The sequencing sample was made of blood. This chain joins TRBV7-2 and TRBJ2-7; D is possibly TRBD1 (6 bases). This TCR was sampled from a woman aged 55-69 years in good health. As DNA, the CDR3 is TGTGCCAGCAGTTCAGACAGGCGATCCTCCCACGAGCAGTACTTC. It specifies CASSSDRRSSHEQYF.